These T cell receptor beta chains were read from a single sample in a study of T cells in Graves' hyperthyroidism and ophthalmopathy. One entry per CDR3 protein results from TCRdb running MiXCR on the multiplex PCR reads. The repertoire holds some 490,000 distinct CDR3 sequences, with about 16% as singletons. The material sequenced was blood. The receptors shown here come from a woman aged 30 to 39 with Graves' ophthalmopathy. CDR3s include the opening cysteine and the closing phenylalanine or tryptophan. A D gene is named only where the DNA matches it firmly. Where a row states a size, it is once, few, many or the class of an expanded clone; other rows omit it.

J gene	D gene	clone size	V gene	CDR3 protein	CDR3 DNA
TRBJ2-7	TRBD1	many	TRBV5-1	CASRGTGLLYEQYF	TGCGCCAGCCGCGGGACAGGTCTTCTTTACGAGCAGTACTTC
TRBJ2-1	TRBD2	NA	TRBV20-1	CSARPRTSGRAVFF	TGCAGTGCTAGGCCGAGGACTAGCGGGAGGGCGGTGTTCTTC
TRBJ1-6	TRBD1	many	TRBV7-2	CASSRRQGRNSPLHF	TGTGCCAGCAGCCGACGACAGGGGAGGAATTCACCCCTCCACTTT
TRBJ2-7	NA	many	TRBV2	CASQRVRGEYEQYF	TGTGCCAGTCAGCGGGTCAGAGGGGAATACGAGCAGTACTTC
TRBJ2-5	NA	NA	TRBV6-5	CASSYRRAWPEETQYF	TGTGCCAGCAGTTACCGACGGGCCTGGCCCGAAGAGACCCAGTACTTC
TRBJ2-1	NA	NA	TRBV7-3	CASSTIDSSYNEQFF	TGTGCCAGCTCCACGATAGATAGCTCCTACAATGAGCAGTTCTTC
TRBJ2-3	NA	NA	TRBV7-2	CASSLLVMTDTQYF	TGTGCCAGCAGCTTACTGGTCATGACAGATACGCAGTATTTT
TRBJ2-1	TRBD2	many	TRBV7-2	CASNGASGNNEQFF	TGTGCCAGCAATGGGGCTAGCGGTAACAATGAGCAGTTCTTC
TRBJ2-1	NA	NA	TRBV4-1	CASSQNPNSENEQFF	TGCGCCAGCAGCCAGAACCCGAATTCGGAGAATGAGCAGTTCTTC
TRBJ2-1	NA	many	TRBV7-8	CASSLAVKRRTYGEQFF	TGTGCCAGCAGCTTAGCCGTTAAAAGACGGACATATGGTGAGCAGTTCTTC
TRBJ2-7	NA	many	TRBV5-1	CASSGSSVWVGEQYF	TGCGCCAGCAGCGGATCTAGCGTTTGGGTGGGCGAGCAGTACTTC
TRBJ1-3	NA	many	TRBV7-2	CASSSVTGEETGNTIYF	TGTGCCAGCAGCTCCGTAACGGGTGAGGAGACTGGAAACACCATATATTTT
TRBJ1-5	NA	few	TRBV9	CASSVDLSNQPQHF	TGTGCCAGCAGCGTAGATCTGAGCAATCAGCCCCAGCATTTT
TRBJ2-2	NA	many	TRBV30	CAWSFRGSGELFF	TGTGCCTGGAGTTTCCGGGGGTCCGGGGAGCTGTTTTTT
TRBJ2-7	NA	many	TRBV28	CASSGVRAGVLYEQYF	TGTGCCAGCAGTGGAGTTAGGGCAGGGGTACTATACGAGCAGTACTTC
TRBJ2-7	TRBD2	many	TRBV29-1	CSVKASGRLYEQYF	TGCAGCGTTAAAGCTAGCGGGAGACTCTACGAGCAGTACTTC
TRBJ2-1	NA	many	TRBV7-3	CASSYGTDYNEQFF	TGTGCCAGCAGCTACGGGACGGACTACAATGAGCAGTTCTTC
TRBJ2-7	TRBD1	NA	TRBV6-1	CASSPLPDRGYEQYF	TGTGCCAGCAGCCCCCTACCGGACAGGGGCTACGAGCAGTACTTC
TRBJ2-3	TRBD2	few	TRBV6-2/TRBV6-3	CASSSALAGVTDTQYF	TGTGCCAGCAGCTCGGCGCTAGCGGGAGTGACAGATACGCAGTATTTT
TRBJ2-5	NA	few	TRBV10-1	CASSEIGLDEETQYF	TGCGCCAGCAGTGAGATTGGGCTAGATGAGGAGACCCAGTACTTC
TRBJ2-5	NA	few	TRBV15	CATSRDKAAEETQYF	TGTGCCACCAGCAGAGATAAGGCGGCAGAAGAGACCCAGTACTTC
TRBJ2-1	TRBD1	NA	TRBV3-1	CATSGQAYNEQFF	TGTGCCACCTCGGGACAGGCTTACAATGAGCAGTTCTTC
TRBJ1-1	NA	NA	TRBV7-9	CASSRLTSKPMNTEAFF	TGTGCCAGCAGCCGACTTACGAGTAAGCCTATGAACACTGAAGCTTTCTTT
TRBJ1-1	NA	many	TRBV15	CATSRGPRVNTEAFF	TGTGCCACCAGCAGAGGACCGAGAGTGAACACTGAAGCTTTCTTT
TRBJ2-3	NA	NA	TRBV24-1	CATSDLSGATGGTQYF	TGTGCCACCAGTGATTTGAGTGGGGCGACAGGCGGGACGCAGTATTTT
TRBJ1-4	NA	many	TRBV28	CASSNPPMGLFF	TGTGCCAGCAGTAACCCCCCTATGGGACTGTTTTTT
TRBJ2-7	TRBD1	few	TRBV7-3	CASSIGGTGPYEQYF	TGTGCCAGCAGCATAGGGGGGACAGGGCCCTACGAGCAGTACTTC
TRBJ2-1	NA	NA	TRBV9	CASSVELARDEQFF	TGTGCCAGCAGCGTAGAACTAGCCCGGGATGAGCAGTTCTTC
TRBJ1-2	NA	NA	TRBV28	CASNSFLRKVDYGHTF	TGTGCCAGCAACTCCTTTCTCCGGAAGGTAGACTATGGCCACACCTTC
TRBJ2-7	NA	many	TRBV5-1	CASSTDGYEQYF	TGCGCCAGCAGCACGGACGGCTACGAGCAGTACTTC
TRBJ1-5	NA	many	TRBV28	CASSLSQGEQPQHF	TGTGCCAGCAGTTTGTCCCAGGGTGAACAGCCCCAGCATTTT
TRBJ2-7	NA	few	TRBV25-1	CASEDRNSYEQYF	TGTGCCAGCGAGGACAGAAACTCCTACGAGCAGTACTTC
TRBJ1-1	NA	many	TRBV7-3	CASSLGPQNTEAFF	TGTGCCAGCAGCTTGGGACCTCAGAACACTGAAGCTTTCTTT
TRBJ1-1	NA	many	TRBV3-1	CASSRGGPEAFF	TGTGCCAGCAGCCGGGGGGGCCCTGAAGCTTTCTTT
TRBJ2-5	TRBD2	NA	TRBV5-1	CASSLDGSGSKETQYF	TGCGCCAGCAGCTTGGATGGTAGCGGGAGTAAAGAGACCCAGTACTTC
TRBJ1-1	NA	many	TRBV27	CASSLGAPRFTEAFF	TGTGCCAGCAGTTTGGGGGCCCCACGTTTTACTGAAGCTTTCTTT
TRBJ2-2	NA	many	TRBV27	CASSFGVPGELFF	TGTGCCAGCAGTTTTGGGGTCCCCGGGGAGCTGTTTTTT
TRBJ1-5	NA	few	TRBV6-1	CASSEAGAQPQHF	TGTGCCAGCAGTGAGGCAGGGGCCCAGCCCCAGCATTTT
TRBJ2-2	TRBD2	many	TRBV20-1	CSAMRTRTTGELFF	TGCAGTGCTATGAGGACTAGGACCACCGGGGAGCTGTTTTTT
TRBJ2-7	NA	few	TRBV29-1	CSVAGFRFSYEQYF	TGCAGCGTGGCAGGGTTCCGTTTTTCCTACGAGCAGTACTTC
TRBJ2-2	NA	many	TRBV18	CASSPSYGNTGELFF	TGTGCCAGCTCACCTTCTTACGGGAACACCGGGGAGCTGTTTTTT
TRBJ2-1	TRBD2	NA	TRBV29-1	CSFRVWGGVNEQFF	TGCAGCTTCAGAGTATGGGGGGGAGTCAATGAGCAGTTCTTC
TRBJ2-7	TRBD2	NA	TRBV6-1	CASSGQGFSGTDYEQYF	TGTGCCAGCAGTGGCCAGGGCTTCAGCGGGACTGATTACGAGCAGTACTTC
TRBJ2-1	NA	few	TRBV9	CASSVSGRGNEQFF	TGTGCCAGCAGCGTGAGTGGTAGGGGAAATGAGCAGTTCTTC
TRBJ2-1	NA	NA	TRBV11-3	CASSRSAQGKNEQFF	TGTGCCAGCAGCCGTTCTGCTCAGGGCAAGAATGAGCAGTTCTTC
TRBJ1-1	TRBD1	few	TRBV20-1	CSAFPGDRSLNTEAFF	TGCAGTGCTTTCCCCGGGGACAGGTCTCTGAACACTGAAGCTTTCTTT
TRBJ2-1	TRBD2	many	TRBV2	CASSLLAGEVWEFF	TGTGCCAGCAGCTTACTAGCGGGAGAGGTTTGGGAGTTCTTC
TRBJ2-1	TRBD2	NA	TRBV13	CASSRETGGPGNEQFF	TGTGCCAGCAGCCGTGAAACGGGAGGGCCCGGAAATGAGCAGTTCTTC
TRBJ2-1	TRBD2	NA	TRBV20-1	CSARGGSGTYNEQFF	TGCAGTGCTAGAGGGGGTAGCGGGACCTACAATGAGCAGTTCTTC
TRBJ2-3	TRBD1	NA	TRBV14	CASSQVIYRGTQYF	TGTGCCAGCAGCCAAGTCATTTACAGGGGTACGCAGTATTTT
TRBJ2-3	NA	many	TRBV7-3	CASSSQGLDTQYF	TGTGCCAGCAGCTCACAGGGATTAGATACGCAGTATTTT
TRBJ2-7	NA	many	TRBV7-3	CASSLGRSGSYEQYF	TGTGCCAGCAGCTTAGGCAGGAGCGGGTCCTACGAGCAGTACTTC
TRBJ1-2	TRBD1	NA	TRBV7-2	CASSETGEGYGYTF	TGTGCCAGCAGCGAGACAGGGGAGGGGTATGGCTACACCTTC
TRBJ2-1	NA	few	TRBV7-8	CASSLGTRGSNEQFF	TGTGCCAGCAGCTTAGGGACTAGGGGGTCCAATGAGCAGTTCTTC
TRBJ1-1	TRBD1	NA	TRBV15	CATSREPPGTGSTEAFF	TGTGCCACCAGCAGAGAACCTCCCGGGACAGGATCCACTGAAGCTTTCTTT
TRBJ1-5	NA	NA	TRBV28	CASSIIETNFNSNQPQHF	TGTGCCAGCAGTATTATCGAAACGAACTTTAATAGCAATCAGCCCCAGCATTTT
TRBJ2-7	TRBD2	many	TRBV20-1	CSARSLGEASGSPHEQYF	TGCAGTGCTAGATCGCTAGGGGAGGCTAGCGGGAGCCCCCACGAGCAGTACTTC
TRBJ1-1	NA	many	TRBV29-1	CSATGRRIVTNTEAFF	TGCAGCGCAACCGGCCGAAGGATTGTAACGAACACTGAAGCTTTCTTT
TRBJ2-7	NA	few	TRBV19	CASSMFGGSSYEQYF	TGTGCCAGTAGTATGTTTGGGGGCAGCTCCTACGAGCAGTACTTC
TRBJ1-1	NA	NA	TRBV12-3/TRBV12-4	CASTQVAGGTAEAFF	TGTGCCAGCACCCAGGTAGCCGGGGGCACCGCTGAAGCTTTCTTT